Listed below are T cell receptor beta chains from one sample, sequenced in a study of blood T cells in healthy people across ages. TCRdb reprocessed the 5' RACE reads with MiXCR, giving one entry per CDR3 protein. The table has around 1,800,000 distinct CDR3 sequences, about two fifths seen once. Sequenced: blood. These receptors came from a human donor in good health. CDR3s include the opening cysteine and the closing phenylalanine or tryptophan. A D gene is named only where the DNA matches it firmly. Clone size is given for some rows only: seen once, a few or many times, or a class if the clone is expanded.

TRBJ2-7 TRBV10-2 - - CASSEYPSLGLYEQYF TGCGCCAGCAGTGAGTACCCGTCCCTGGGACTCTACGAGCAGTACTTC
TRBJ2-7 TRBV24-1 - - CATSDAGSEDYEQYF TGTGCCACCAGTGATGCGGGTTCCGAGGACTACGAGCAGTACTTC
TRBJ2-1 TRBV28 - - CASSLRVWGRGKGRANEQFF TGTGCCAGCAGTTTAAGAGTGTGGGGCAGGGGAAAGGGACGAGCAAATGAGCAGTTCTTC
TRBJ1-2 TRBV20-1 TRBD1 many CSARDLSRDREFGGYTF TGCAGTGCTAGAGATCTAAGCAGGGACAGGGAATTCGGAGGCTACACCTTC
TRBJ2-1 TRBV15 - once CATSRDPAGPQFF TGTGCCACCAGCAGAGATCCGGCAGGGCCACAGTTCTTC
TRBJ2-3 TRBV30 - - CAWNEGGPDTQYF TGTGCCTGGAACGAGGGGGGGCCAGATACGCAGTATTTT
TRBJ2-5 TRBV20-1 TRBD2 few CSARDARGGIETQYF TGCAGTGCTAGAGACGCTCGGGGGGGGATCGAGACCCAGTACTTC
TRBJ1-2 TRBV11-2 - - CASSSSARPINYGYTF TGTGCCAGCAGCTCCTCGGCCAGACCTATTAACTATGGCTACACCTTC
TRBJ1-2 TRBV27 - few CASVDRYYGYTF TGTGCCAGCGTGGACAGATACTATGGCTACACCTTC
TRBJ1-2 TRBV20-1 TRBD1 - CSASAGGPYDYTF TGCAGTGCTAGTGCAGGGGGCCCCTATGACTACACCTTC
TRBJ1-1 TRBV29-1 TRBD1 - CSVDRGQGDTEAFF TGCAGCGTTGACAGGGGACAGGGGGACACTGAAGCTTTCTTT
TRBJ2-7 TRBV18 TRBD1 - CASSPLGDRDDEQYF TGTGCCAGCTCACCATTAGGGGACAGGGACGACGAGCAGTACTTC
TRBJ1-5 TRBV7-2 TRBD1 few CASSLAGQLNQPQHF TGTGCCAGCAGCTTAGCGGGACAGCTAAATCAGCCCCAGCATTTT
TRBJ2-1 TRBV7-9 TRBD2 - CASRIPGGPYNEQFF TGTGCCAGCAGGATCCCGGGGGGACCCTACAATGAGCAGTTCTTC
TRBJ2-7 TRBV7-3 - few CASSPSDSLGYEQYF TGTGCCAGCAGCCCCTCGGACTCCTTAGGCTACGAGCAGTACTTC
TRBJ1-4 TRBV20-1 - few CSAVATGLATNEKLFF TGCAGTGCCGTGGCTACAGGGCTCGCAACTAATGAAAAACTGTTTTTT
TRBJ1-2 TRBV2 - - CASPPIARGYGYTF TGTGCCAGCCCACCGATTGCCAGGGGCTATGGCTACACCTTC
TRBJ2-3 TRBV18 - once CASSSRRGPDGGTDTQYF TGTGCCAGCTCATCGAGGCGGGGGCCTGATGGGGGCACAGATACGCAGTATTTT
TRBJ1-2 TRBV6-5 - once CASSYDKNYGYTF TGTGCCAGCAGTTACGACAAGAACTATGGCTACACCTTC
TRBJ1-1 TRBV9 - - CASSAGNMNTGAFF TGTGCCAGCAGCGCGGGAAACATGAACACTGGAGCTTTCTTT
TRBJ2-1 TRBV12-3/TRBV12-4 TRBD2 - CASSPLAGLYNEQFF TGTGCCAGCAGTCCCCTAGCGGGGCTGTACAATGAGCAGTTCTTC
TRBJ2-1 TRBV2 TRBD1 few CATAYDRGTNNEQFF TGTGCCACAGCGTATGACAGGGGGACGAACAATGAGCAGTTCTTC
TRBJ1-1 TRBV6-2/TRBV6-3 - - CASREVRNTEAFF TGTGCCAGCAGAGAGGTCAGGAACACTGAAGCTTTCTTT
TRBJ2-1 TRBV6-2/TRBV6-3 - - CASSYSKGGPSYNEQFF TGTGCCAGCAGTTACTCGAAAGGGGGACCCTCCTACAATGAGCAGTTCTTC
TRBJ2-1 TRBV20-1 - - CSARATIGPGQFF TGCAGTGCTAGGGCGACTATTGGGCCAGGGCAGTTCTTC
TRBJ1-1 TRBV6-5 - - CASSYVLRGNTEAFF TGTGCCAGCAGTTACGTATTGCGAGGAAACACTGAAGCTTTCTTT
TRBJ1-6 TRBV28 - few CASSLLGGIAGASPLHF TGTGCCAGCAGTTTATTGGGAGGTATAGCGGGGGCTTCACCCCTCCACTTT
TRBJ1-1 TRBV6-1 - - CASSEQPGNTEAFF TGTGCCAGCAGTGAACAGCCAGGGAACACTGAAGCTTTCTTT
TRBJ2-7 TRBV7-2 TRBD1 - CASSSDRGYFYEQYF TGTGCCAGCAGCTCGGACAGGGGGTACTTTTACGAGCAGTACTTC
TRBJ1-2 TRBV20-1 - - CSAAMGELNYGYTF TGCAGTGCCGCAATGGGGGAACTCAACTATGGCTACACCTTC
TRBJ2-1 TRBV27 - - CASSWNLHTPASEQFF TGTGCCAGCAGTTGGAACCTACATACTCCCGCAAGTGAGCAGTTCTTC